This record looks at one T cell receptor (beta chain) sequence and its context. The table came from immunoSEQ multiplex PCR; TCRdb's copy has only in-frame clones and leaves some out. Of about 200,000 clones listed, about 88% were seen once; the top ten hold over 15%. V was clipped by 3 bases and J by 0 bases; unmatched bases: 9. CDR1 is SGDLS and CDR2 is YYNGEE in the germline V gene. This CDR3 spans 17 amino acids. These data belong to a study of blood T cell repertoires in COVID-19. Study at large: Whether acute or convalescent, the COVID-19 samples came from the United States, Italy and Spain. From T cells, B-cell-depleted T cells, or PBMCs came the material, which was cDNA or gDNA.

The Seattle patients joined while their infection was active and were tracked longitudinally afterward. This chain joins TRBV9 and TRBJ1-1; TRBD1 matches at 9 bases. The sample was peripheral blood. This clonotype was sampled from a man over 45 with COVID-19, enrolled during active disease. Written as DNA, the CDR3 is TGTGCCAGCAGCGAGGGACAGGGCCTCTCCATGAACACTGAAGCTTTCTTT. Translating it yields CASSEGQGLSMNTEAFF. The complete variable domain, with remaining parts taken from reference TRBV9 and TRBJ1-1, reads DSGVTQTPKHLITATGQRVTLRCSPRSGDLSVYWYQQSLDQGLQFLIQYYNGEERAKGNILERFSAQQFPDLHSELNLSSLELGDSALYFCASSEGQGLSMNTEAFFGQGTRLTVV.